The 12 T cell receptor beta chains below all came from one sample that was sequenced in a study of blood T cell repertoires in COVID-19. TCRdb's copy holds only in-frame clones and misses some; the assay was immunoSEQ multiplex PCR. The sample lists 200,000 to 250,000 clones; about 90% were seen once. The sequenced sample was PBMCs or T cells enriched from blood (not recorded which). The receptor set was obtained from a man aged 50 to 59 who had been exposed to COVID-19.

The chain couples TRBV5-4 to TRBJ2-7, with 7 bases aligning to TRBD1. Germline assignment: CDR1 SGHNT and CDR2 YYREEE (reference sequence). CDR3 length: 14 amino acids. The V segment lost 4 bases and the J segment 5 bases; nucleotides outside the gene matches: 9. This CDR3 is CASSIPGTVHEQYF. CDR3 nucleotide sequence: TGTGCCAGCAGCATCCCCGGGACAGTGCACGAGCAGTACTTC.

V is TRBV10-3 and J is TRBJ2-3; the D gene is possibly TRBD1 (5 bases). The CDR3 totals 12 residues. Germline CDR1 reads ENHRY; CDR2 reads SYGVKD. The V end was cut by 6 bases, the J end by 6 bases, with 10 bases between. The chain's CDR3 is CAISHDSDTQYF. In DNA, the CDR3 is TGTGCCATCAGCCATGACAGCGATACGCAGTATTTT.

This clone occurred a few times. The V and J genes are TRBV11-2 and TRBJ2-7; D is unclear. The V gene's germline CDR1 is SGHAT and CDR2 FQNNGV. The V end lost 0 bases, the J end lost 13 bases, and 19 bases lay between the germline ends. The CDR3 is made up of 14 amino acids. The CDR3 here is CASSLDPDILSPYV. In DNA form, the CDR3 reads TGTGCCAGCAGCTTAGATCCTGACATTCTGAGCCCTTACGTC.

J is TRBJ1-6 and V is TRBV7-2, with D possibly matching TRBD1 (6 bases). Per germline, CDR1 SGHTA and CDR2 FQGNSA. The CDR3 spans 14 residues. V dropped 7 bases and J dropped 6 bases, with 13 bases sitting between them. The CDR3 sequence: CASNTGISNSPLHF. The CDR3 bases are TGTGCCAGCAACACAGGGATTTCTAATTCACCCCTCCACTTT.

The chain has TRBV10-3 and TRBJ2-1; D is uncertain. This CDR3 region has 14 residues. Germline loops: CDR1 ENHRY, CDR2 SYGVKD. V was clipped by 7 bases and J by 7 bases, with 17 bases between them. The CDR3 is CAITAAPPPNEQFF. Here the CDR3 DNA reads TGTGCCATCACTGCGGCGCCTCCTCCGAATGAGCAGTTCTTC.

The V and J genes are TRBV25-1 and TRBJ1-1; the D gene is possibly TRBD1 (6 bases). The CDR3 runs to 15 residues. Germline-derived CDR1 and CDR2 are MGHDK and SYGVNS. Trimming removed 2 bases at V and 0 bases at J, with 10 bases between. In DNA, the CDR3 is TGTGCCAGCAGTGAAAAGGGGGGGATGAACACTGAAGCTTTCTTT. Encoded protein: CASSEKGGMNTEAFF. Based on the CDR3 plus reference TRBV25-1 and TRBJ1-1, the full variable domain is EADIYQTPRYLVIGTGKKITLECSQTMGHDKMYWYQQDPGMELHLIHYSYGVNSTEKGDLSSESTVSRIRTEHFPLTLESARPSHTSQYLCASSEKGGMNTEAFFGQGTRLTVV.

The chain employs TRBV5-6 and TRBJ2-3; 7 bases are shared with TRBD1. V shed 4 bases, J shed 1 base, and the junction held 9 bases outside the gene matches. The germline CDR1 and CDR2 sequences are SGHDT and YYEEEE. The CDR3 is 16 residues long. Written as DNA, the CDR3 is TGTGCCAGCAGCCCAGGGGGAGTGGTCGGCACAGATACGCAGTATTTT. This encodes CASSPGGVVGTDTQYF.

J is TRBJ1-5 and V is TRBV19, with no clear D. The CDR3 runs to 15 residues. Trimming stripped 2 bases from V and 0 bases from J, with 8 bases between. Germline V gene data show CDR1 as LNHDA and CDR2 as SQIVND (reference sequence). The CDR3, as DNA: TGTGCCAGTAGTATATTACTGAATAGCAATCAGCCCCAGCATTTT. This codes for CASSILLNSNQPQHF.

This clone came up once. The chain combines TRBV7-8 with TRBJ1-1; D is unclear. Germline-derived CDR1 and CDR2 are SGHVS and FQNEAQ. The CDR3 consists of 13 residues. The V and J ends lost 5 bases and 8 bases respectively, with 15 bases between them. The CDR3 is CASSRSWHSEAFF. The DNA for the CDR3 is TGTGCCAGCAGCCGTTCATGGCATAGCGAAGCTTTCTTT.

This rearrangement joins TRBV5-8 to TRBJ2-3; 9 nucleotides match TRBD2. V lost 5 bases and J lost 5; bases outside the gene matches: 9. Per germline, CDR1 SGHTS and CDR2 YDEGEE. The CDR3 has 15 residues. Here the CDR3 reads CASSKGLAWVDTQYF. DNA for the CDR3: TGTGCCAGCAGTAAGGGACTAGCTTGGGTAGATACGCAGTATTTT. The full variable domain, its missing parts supplied by reference TRBV5-8 and TRBJ2-3, is EAGVTQSPTHLIKTRGQQATLRCSPISGHTSVYWYQQALGLGLQFLLWYDEGEERNRGNFPPRFSGRQFPNYSSELNVNALELEDSALYLCASSKGLAWVDTQYFGPGTRLTVL.

This chain connects TRBV5-1 to TRBJ2-3; 11 bases map to TRBD2. Per the germline V gene, CDR1 is SGHRS and CDR2 is YFSETQ. The CDR3 totals 18 residues. V lost 4 bases, J lost 5 bases, and 15 bases stayed unmatched. In DNA, the CDR3 is TGCGCCAGCAGCCGGGGCCGAAGTACTAGCGGGAGCGTAGATACGCAGTATTTT. It is translated as CASSRGRSTSGSVDTQYF.

V usage is TRBV19 and J usage is TRBJ2-2; 7 bases line up with TRBD1. J gave up 4 bases and V 6 bases, and 5 bases lay outside the gene matches. CDR3 size: 14 residues. Germline CDR1 is LNHDA and CDR2 is SQIVND (reference sequence). This chain's CDR3 is CASSWDRSTGELFF. The CDR3 nucleotides are TGTGCCAGTAGCTGGGACAGATCCACCGGGGAGCTGTTTTTT. Filled out from reference TRBV19 and TRBJ2-2, the complete variable domain reads DGGITQSPKYLFRKEGQNVTLSCEQNLNHDAMYWYRQDPGQGLRLIYYSQIVNDFQKGDIAEGYSVSREKKESFPLTVTSAQKNPTAFYLCASSWDRSTGELFFGEGSRLTVL.